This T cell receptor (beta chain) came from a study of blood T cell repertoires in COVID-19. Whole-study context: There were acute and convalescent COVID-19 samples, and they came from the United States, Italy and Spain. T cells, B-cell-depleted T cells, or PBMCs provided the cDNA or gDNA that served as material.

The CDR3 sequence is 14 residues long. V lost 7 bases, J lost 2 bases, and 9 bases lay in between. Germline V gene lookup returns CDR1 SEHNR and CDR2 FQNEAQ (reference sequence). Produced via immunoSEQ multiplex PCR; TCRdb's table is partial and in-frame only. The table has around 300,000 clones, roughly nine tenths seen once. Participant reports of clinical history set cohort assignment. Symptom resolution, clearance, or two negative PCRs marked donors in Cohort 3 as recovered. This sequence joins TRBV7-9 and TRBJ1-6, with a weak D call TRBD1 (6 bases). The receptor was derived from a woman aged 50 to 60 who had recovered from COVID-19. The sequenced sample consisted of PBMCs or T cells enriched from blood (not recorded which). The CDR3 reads CASKQGTYNSPLHF. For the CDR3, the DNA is TGTGCCAGCAAACAGGGAACCTATAATTCACCCCTCCACTTT.